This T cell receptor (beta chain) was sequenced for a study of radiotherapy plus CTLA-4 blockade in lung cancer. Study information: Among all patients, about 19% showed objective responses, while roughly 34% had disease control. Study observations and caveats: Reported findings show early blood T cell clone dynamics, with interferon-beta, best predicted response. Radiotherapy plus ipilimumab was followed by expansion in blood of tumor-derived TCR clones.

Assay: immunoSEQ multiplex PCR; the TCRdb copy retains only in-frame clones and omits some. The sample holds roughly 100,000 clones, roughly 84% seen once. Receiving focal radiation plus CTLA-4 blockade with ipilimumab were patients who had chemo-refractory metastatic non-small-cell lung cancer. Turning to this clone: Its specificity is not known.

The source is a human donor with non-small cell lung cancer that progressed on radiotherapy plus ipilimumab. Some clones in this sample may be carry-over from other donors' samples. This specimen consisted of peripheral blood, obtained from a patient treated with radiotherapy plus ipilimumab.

Here the CDR3 DNA reads TGTGCCACCTCGAGGGTCCATGCCTACGAGCAGTACTTC. Translating it yields CATSRVHAYEQYF. The gene calls are TRBV19 and TRBJ2-7, with D possibly matching TRBD2 (5 bases). The germline CDR1 and CDR2 sequences are LNHDA and SQIVND (reference sequence). Trimming removed 10 bases from V and 2 bases from J, with 15 bases in between. The CDR3 sequence is 13 residues long.